This TCR beta chain is from a study of blood T cells in healthy people across ages. This clonotype was counted a few times. The ends lost 4 bases at V and 8 bases at J; junction bases unmatched: 18. Per germline, CDR1 SGHAT and CDR2 FQNNGV. The CDR3 runs 17 residues. Primed by a sample-barcoded 5' primer and a J-beta primer mix, a second PCR proceeded for roughly 6 to 12 cycles. TCRdb re-called the 5' RACE reads with MiXCR, one entry per CDR3 protein. This sample has over a million distinct CDR3 sequences, with around 43% found just once. The sample comprised blood. The chain couples TRBV11-2 to TRBJ2-3; 7 nucleotides match TRBD2. The clonotype originates from a woman in her sixties in good health. Here the CDR3 reads CASSSRGSGAGLGTQYF. The CDR3 nucleotides read TGTGCCAGCAGCTCCCGGGGCAGCGGGGCAGGGTTGGGTACGCAGTATTTT.